The clone carrying this T cell receptor beta chain was recorded many times. Its antigen is currently unknown. This sample was taken from a study of beta chain features in type 1 diabetes. As for the study in general: Similarity in age, gender and cell yields was seen between patients and healthy donors. The study, taken as a whole, reports: Any HLA type influence on TCRB rearrangement was left unresolved here. Patients with type 1 diabetes carried fewer insertions and had more deletions at their VDJ junctions.

On average, the one heparinised blood draw given by each donor was 90 to 150 mL. Germline V CDR1 and CDR2: GTSNPN, SVGIG (reference sequence). The CDR3 totals 12 residues. Trimming took off 3 bases at V and 6 bases at J, with 12 bases between the two ends. cDNA synthesis used the whole RNA isolate, giving expressed TCRB sequences. Method: immunoSEQ multiplex PCR; TCRdb's copy keeps in-frame clones and lacks some. The table includes 450,000 or so clones, about an eighth detected once. Sequenced input: naive CD4+ T cells from blood. The chain couples TRBV30 to TRBJ2-7; D call uncertain. The clonotype was recovered from a woman under 30 in good health. CDR3 protein: CAWRRRSSEQYF. The DNA of the CDR3 is TGTGCCTGGAGACGCCGGAGCAGCGAGCAGTACTTC.